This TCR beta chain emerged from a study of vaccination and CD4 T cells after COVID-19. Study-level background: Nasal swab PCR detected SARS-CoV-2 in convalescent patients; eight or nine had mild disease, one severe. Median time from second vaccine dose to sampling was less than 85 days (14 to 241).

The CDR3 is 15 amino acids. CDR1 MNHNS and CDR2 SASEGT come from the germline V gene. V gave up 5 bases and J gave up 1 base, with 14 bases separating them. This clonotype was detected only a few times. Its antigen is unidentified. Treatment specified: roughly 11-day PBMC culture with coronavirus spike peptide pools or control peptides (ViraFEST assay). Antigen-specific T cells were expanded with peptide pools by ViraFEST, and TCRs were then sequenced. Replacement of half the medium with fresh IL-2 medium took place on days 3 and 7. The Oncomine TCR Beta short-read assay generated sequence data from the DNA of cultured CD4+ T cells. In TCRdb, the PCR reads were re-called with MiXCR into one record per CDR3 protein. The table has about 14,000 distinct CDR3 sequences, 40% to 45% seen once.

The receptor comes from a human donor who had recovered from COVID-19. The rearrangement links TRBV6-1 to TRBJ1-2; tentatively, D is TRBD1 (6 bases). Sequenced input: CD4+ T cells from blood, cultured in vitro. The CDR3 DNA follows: TGTGCCAGCAGTAAACATGGACAGATTAACTATGGCTACACCTTC. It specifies CASSKHGQINYGYTF.